Included here is one T cell receptor (beta chain) sequence, with context. These data originate in a study of control samples from healthy donors and cancer patients. The CDR3 runs to 14 residues. V shed 9 bases and J shed 3 bases, with 15 bases lying between them. Germline V CDR1 and CDR2: MRHNA, SNTAGT. The data were produced by immunoSEQ multiplex PCR, yet TCRdb's version contains in-frame clones alone and is incomplete. Seen here are approximately 70,000 clones, over 85% observed once, and the top ten hold over 15%. This TCR was sampled from a man between 60 and 70 years old with lung cancer. Sequences were obtained from PBMCs. The rearrangement uses TRBV6-4 and TRBJ1-3; TRBD1 might be the D (5 bases). For the CDR3, the DNA is TGTGCCAGAAAATGGGGGTCCGGTGGAAACACCATATATTTT. It yields the protein CARKWGSGGNTIYF.